Listed here are 30 T cell receptor beta chains from one sample, sequenced in a study of CD8+ T cells in alopecia areata. Isolated RNA was reverse transcribed into cDNA used as the sequencing template. The table came from immunoSEQ multiplex PCR; TCRdb's copy has only in-frame clones and leaves some out. The sample carries some 220,000 clones, 50% to 60% recorded once. This sample's treatment: oral pan-JAK inhibitor, 5-10 mg twice daily. The starting material was CD4+ T cells sorted from blood, obtained at week 4, from a patient treated with tofacitinib. These receptors were taken from a human donor with alopecia areata.

V and J are TRBV15 and TRBJ1-2, with a tentative D call TRBD1 (5 bases). The CDR3 consists of 15 residues. Deletions cut 2 bases from V and 0 bases from J, with 10 bases between. In germline, CDR1 is LNHNV, CDR2 YYDKDF (reference sequence). The DNA for the CDR3 is TGTGCCACCAGCAGAAGGGACGGATCTAACTATGGCTACACCTTC. Translation gives CATSRRDGSNYGYTF.

This clone was detected ten times or more. The chain has TRBV27 and TRBJ2-3, with D maybe TRBD2 (6 bases). The germline V gene has CDR1 MNHEY and CDR2 SMNVEV (reference sequence). The V end lost 6 bases, the J end lost 5 bases, and 12 bases lay between the germline ends. CDR3 length: 13 amino acids. CDR3 region: CASSVNSGDTQYF. The DNA of the CDR3 is TGTGCCAGCAGCGTCAATAGCGGAGATACGCAGTATTTT.

This clone occurred once. V usage is TRBV5-1 and J usage is TRBJ1-6, with TRBD1 as a possible D gene (6 bases). The germline V gene encodes CDR1 SGHRS and CDR2 YFSETQ. The CDR3 totals 15 residues. Trimming took off 1 base at V and 7 bases at J, with 12 bases between the two ends. The CDR3 loop reads CASSLIGTTNSPLHF. The CDR3 nucleotides read TGCGCCAGCAGCTTGATCGGGACAACCAATTCACCCCTCCACTTT.

As concerns this clone: The sample holds other DNA sequences that translate to the same CDR3. J is TRBJ1-5 and V is TRBV29-1; perhaps TRBD1 as D (5 bases). This CDR3 is built from 12 residues. Trimming shortened V by 4 bases and J by 2 bases, and 6 bases separated the two germline ends. Looked up from germline, CDR1 is SQVTM and CDR2 is ANQGSEA. CDR3 nucleotides: TGCAGCGTTGGAGGGGGCAATCAGCCCCAGCATTTT. It is translated as CSVGGGNQPQHF. Combining the CDR3 with reference TRBV29-1 and TRBJ1-5 gives the whole variable domain SAVISQKPSRDICQRGTSLTIQCQVDSQVTMMFWYRQQPGQSLTLIATANQGSEATYESGFVIDKFPISRPNLTFSTLTVSNMSPEDSSIYLCSVGGGNQPQHFGDGTRLSIL.

The chain is built from TRBV30 and TRBJ1-1; D remains unclear. V was trimmed by 1 base and J by 10 bases, leaving 19 bases between them. CDR1 is GTSNPN and CDR2 is SVGIG in the germline V gene (reference sequence). The length of the CDR3 is 14 residues. The CDR3 DNA reads TGTGCCTGGAGTGGGACTTTGGGCCGTATTGGAGCTTTCTTT. This translates into CAWSGTLGRIGAFF.

J is TRBJ1-1 and V is TRBV10-3, with TRBD1 matching 7 bases. This CDR3 spans 14 amino acids. Germline CDR1 and CDR2: ENHRY and SYGVKD. V lost 5 bases to trimming and J lost 2 bases; unmatched junction nucleotides: 5. The CDR3 loop reads CAISTQGVNTEAFF. In DNA, the CDR3 is TGTGCCATCAGTACCCAGGGGGTCAACACTGAAGCTTTCTTT.

The rearrangement links TRBV30 to TRBJ1-1, with TRBD1 identical over 7 bases. J lost 5 bases, V lost 3 bases, and 6 bases had no gene match. CDR3 length: 13 residues. Germline lookup yields CDR1 GTSNPN and CDR2 SVGIG (reference sequence). CDR3 amino acids: CAWRDTGETEAFF. The CDR3 DNA reads TGTGCCTGGAGAGATACAGGGGAAACTGAAGCTTTCTTT.

The V gene is TRBV2, the J gene TRBJ2-7, with 9 bases identical to TRBD1. Per germline, CDR1 SNHLY and CDR2 FYNNEI. The trim removed 5 bases at V and 5 bases at J, leaving 4 bases unmatched. CDR3 length: 13 residues. CDR3 sequence (DNA): TGTGCCAGCAGTTCACGGACAGGGGACGAGCAGTACTTC. Translation gives CASSSRTGDEQYF.

Here the CDR3 DNA reads TGCAGCGTTGTCCTGGGTAATGAAAAACTGTTTTTT. This gives the protein CSVVLGNEKLFF. The chain links TRBV29-1 to TRBJ1-4, with D unresolved. Trimming took 4 bases from V and 4 from J, leaving 7 bases between them. Germline values: CDR1 SQVTM, CDR2 ANQGSEA. The CDR3 sequence is 12 residues long.

The CDR3, as DNA: TGTGCCAGCAGCGCGGAGGACCGAGGCTACACCTTC. Translating it yields CASSAEDRGYTF. J is TRBJ1-2 and V is TRBV9; D is uncertain. Per germline, CDR1 SGDLS and CDR2 YYNGEE. The CDR3 has 12 amino acids. V gave up 3 bases and J gave up 8 bases, with 11 bases separating them. The full variable domain, its missing parts supplied by reference TRBV9 and TRBJ1-2, is DSGVTQTPKHLITATGQRVTLRCSPRSGDLSVYWYQQSLDQGLQFLIQYYNGEERAKGNILERFSAQQFPDLHSELNLSSLELGDSALYFCASSAEDRGYTFGSGTRLTVV.

This clone was seen ten or more times. Other DNA sequences in this specimen translate into the identical CDR3. The chain is built from TRBV18 and TRBJ1-1; D perhaps matches TRBD1 (6 bases). CDR3 size: 13 residues. The germline V and J ends were trimmed by 6 bases and 1 base, with 9 bases remaining between them. CDR1 is KGHSH and CDR2 is LQKENI in the germline V gene. Here the CDR3 reads CASSPGQNTEAFF. The CDR3 region has the DNA TGTGCCAGCTCCCCGGGACAGAACACTGAAGCTTTCTTT. Complete variable domain (other parts from reference TRBV18 and TRBJ1-1): NAGVMQNPRHLVRRRGQEARLRCSPMKGHSHVYWYRQLPEEGLKFMVYLQKENIIDESGMPKERFSAEFPKEGPSILRIQQVVRGDSAAYFCASSPGQNTEAFFGQGTRLTVV.

The rearrangement joins TRBV28 to TRBJ1-1; no clear D. The CDR3 is made up of 12 amino acids. Trimming took 7 bases from V and 3 from J, leaving 9 bases between them. Per the germline V gene, CDR1 is MDHEN and CDR2 is SYDVKM. The CDR3: CASNLGDTEAFF. The CDR3 bases are TGTGCCAGCAATTTGGGAGACACTGAAGCTTTCTTT. Full variable domain (outside the CDR3, taken from reference TRBV28 and TRBJ1-1): DVKVTQSSRYLVKRTGEKVFLECVQDMDHENMFWYRQDPGLGLRLIYFSYDVKMKEKGDIPEGYSVSREKKERFSLILESASTNQTSMYLCASNLGDTEAFFGQGTRLTVV.

This clone was seen once. The V call is TRBV27, the J call TRBJ1-2; no reliable D call. The CDR3 has 15 residues. Germline CDR1 is MNHEY and CDR2 is SMNVEV (reference sequence). The V gene lost 0 bases and the J gene lost 4 bases, with 12 bases spanning the gap. The CDR3 loop reads CASSLSASLPYGYTF. The CDR3 DNA sequence: TGTGCCAGCAGTTTATCGGCCTCCTTACCCTATGGCTACACCTTC.

This clone was seen only a few times. The V gene is TRBV10-3, the J gene TRBJ2-7; maybe TRBD2 (5 bases). Germline V CDR1 and CDR2: ENHRY, SYGVKD. The CDR3 is 13 residues long. Trimming shortened V by 10 bases and J by 6 bases, and 19 bases separated the two germline ends. This CDR3 is CATLEFEGGEQYF. CDR3 bases: TGTGCCACCCTGGAGTTCGAGGGTGGCGAGCAGTACTTC.

CDR3 residues: CAWSANRNYGYTF. The DNA for the CDR3 is TGTGCCTGGAGCGCTAACCGCAACTATGGCTACACCTTC. The rearrangement links TRBV30 to TRBJ1-2; unclear D gene. The CDR3 length is 13 residues. The V gene's germline CDR1 is GTSNPN and CDR2 SVGIG (reference sequence). V lost 3 bases, J lost 2 bases, and 10 bases lay in between.

The chain couples TRBV29-1 to TRBJ1-1; no firm D call. The CDR3 totals 14 residues. The V gene lost 5 bases and the J gene lost 1 base, with 14 bases spanning the gap. The germline CDR1 and CDR2 sequences are SQVTM and ANQGSEA. DNA for the CDR3: TGCAGCGTTTACGACTTCCTGACGAACACTGAAGCTTTCTTT. This sequence encodes CSVYDFLTNTEAFF.

The chain links TRBV15 to TRBJ2-7; D unresolved. The CDR3 has 15 amino acids. Germline V gene sequence: CDR1 LNHNV, CDR2 YYDKDF (reference sequence). V lost 5 bases to trimming and J lost 2 bases, with 16 bases between them. This CDR3 is CATSPRRPSPYEQYF. Written as DNA, the CDR3 is TGTGCCACCAGCCCGCGCCGACCCTCACCCTACGAGCAGTACTTC.

The V and J genes are TRBV5-1 and TRBJ2-2; the D gene is possibly TRBD1 (6 bases). V dropped 1 base and J dropped 3 bases, with 10 bases sitting between them. This CDR3 is built from 15 residues. Germline V CDR1 and CDR2: SGHRS, YFSETQ. The chain's CDR3 is CASSLRQGYTGELFF. The DNA for the CDR3 is TGCGCCAGCAGCTTGCGGCAGGGGTACACCGGGGAGCTGTTTTTT.

The chain carries TRBV7-6 and TRBJ2-7, with 7 bases identical to TRBD1. The CDR3 is 14 amino acids. J gave up 2 bases and V 4 bases, and 5 bases lay outside the gene matches. Per germline, CDR1 SGHVS and CDR2 FNYEAQ. CDR3 region: CASSSRQGPYEQYF. The CDR3 nucleotides read TGTGCCAGCAGCTCGAGACAGGGACCCTACGAGCAGTACTTC. The entire variable domain, with the rest obtained from reference TRBV7-6 and TRBJ2-7, is as follows: GAGVSQSPRYKVTKRGQDVALRCDPISGHVSLYWYRQALGQGPEFLTYFNYEAQQDKSGLPNDRFSAERPEGSISTLTIQRTEQRDSAMYRCASSSRQGPYEQYFGPGTRLTVT.

The genes are TRBV29-1 and TRBJ1-1, with D unclear. Looked up from germline, CDR1 is SQVTM and CDR2 is ANQGSEA. There are 13 residues in the CDR3. CDR3 coding DNA: TGCAGTTTTCGTGTGTCACCAAACACTGAAGCTTTCTTT. It yields the protein CSFRVSPNTEAFF.

The chain joins TRBV7-3 to TRBJ2-6; 7 nucleotides agree with TRBD1. The CDR3 sequence is 16 residues long. With 5 bases clipped from V and 0 bases from J, the junction kept 4 bases outside the gene matches. Germline values: CDR1 SGHTA, CDR2 FQGTGA. CDR3 nucleotide sequence: TGTGCCAGCAGCCGGAACAGGGGCTCTGGGGCCAACGTCCTGACTTTC. Its translation is CASSRNRGSGANVLTF. Complete variable domain (other parts from reference TRBV7-3 and TRBJ2-6): GAGVSQTPSNKVTEKGKYVELRCDPISGHTALYWYRQSLGQGPEFLIYFQGTGAADDSGLPNDRFFAVRPEGSVSTLKIQRTERGDSAVYLCASSRNRGSGANVLTFGAGSRLTVL.

V gene TRBV6-1 combines with J gene TRBJ2-1; 9 bases agree with TRBD1. The CDR3 length is 16 residues. CDR1 and CDR2 (germline): MNHNS, SASEGT. The J segment lost 7 bases and the V segment lost 4 bases, leaving 11 bases of the junction unmatched. CDR3: CASSGIGTGIDNEQFF. The CDR3, as DNA: TGTGCCAGCAGTGGTATCGGGACAGGGATCGATAATGAGCAGTTCTTC.

This sequence joins TRBV30 and TRBJ2-3, with D possibly TRBD1 on 6 matching bases. From germline, CDR1 is GTSNPN and CDR2 SVGIG (reference sequence). This CDR3 has 13 amino acids. V dropped 3 bases and J dropped 4 bases, with 11 bases sitting between them. The CDR3 DNA reads TGTGCCTGGAGGACACAGGGACCAGATACGCAGTATTTT. It translates to CAWRTQGPDTQYF.

A single count supports this clone. The chain couples TRBV6-5 to TRBJ1-2, with 7 bases that match TRBD1. The V and J ends lost 5 bases and 5 bases, in that order; junction bases with no gene match: 8. Germline values: CDR1 MNHEY, CDR2 SVGAGI. The length of the CDR3 is 14 residues. CDR3 coding DNA: TGTGCCAGCAGTAGGACAGGTTCTATGTATGGCTACACCTTC. It translates to CASSRTGSMYGYTF.

Note on this clone: Other DNA sequences of this sample code for an identical CDR3. This rearrangement joins TRBV19 to TRBJ2-5; the D is unclear. Germline assignment: CDR1 LNHDA and CDR2 SQIVND (reference sequence). V lost 1 base and J 2 bases, leaving 5 bases between the germline ends. This CDR3 has 13 residues. The CDR3 is CASSIGSQETQYF. In DNA, the CDR3 is TGTGCCAGTAGTATAGGCAGTCAAGAGACCCAGTACTTC.

V gene TRBV30 combines with J gene TRBJ1-2, with D possibly TRBD1 on 5 matching bases. CDR3 length: 13 residues. Germline CDR1 and CDR2: GTSNPN and SVGIG (reference sequence). Trimming cost V 5 bases and J 6 bases, with 16 bases left between them. The CDR3 nucleotides are TGTGCCTGGGAACCGGGAGCAGGGCATGGCTACACCTTC. It is translated as CAWEPGAGHGYTF.

Concerning this clone itself: Other DNA variants within this sample encode the same CDR3. This chain connects TRBV30 to TRBJ1-2; TRBD1 is a possible D gene (5 bases). The V gene lost 0 bases and the J gene lost 4 bases, with 9 bases spanning the gap. CDR3 size: 13 residues. In germline, CDR1 is GTSNPN, CDR2 SVGIG (reference sequence). For the CDR3, the DNA is TGTGCCTGGAGTGTGGGGGGTACCTATGGCTACACCTTC. Residues: CAWSVGGTYGYTF.

This clone turned up a few times. The junction differs from germline at one of its ends, possibly a read error. The V call is TRBV23-1, the J call TRBJ2-3; D ambiguous. TRBV23-1 is an ORF, with its function uncertain. The CDR3 length is 18 residues. The CDR3 loop reads CASSQSAWVGRRTDTQYF. DNA for the CDR3: TGCGCCAGCAGTCAATCGGCTTGGGTGGGCCGACGCACGGATACGCAGTATTTT.

This clone appeared a few times. The chain employs TRBV29-1 and TRBJ1-1, with a possible D match to TRBD1 (5 bases). This CDR3 is built from 14 residues. V was shortened by 6 bases and J by 3 bases, with 17 bases between the two germline ends. Germline assignment: CDR1 SQVTM and CDR2 ANQGSEA. This chain's CDR3 is CSVDGGFVDTEAFF. Written as DNA, the CDR3 is TGCAGCGTGGACGGGGGGTTCGTGGACACTGAAGCTTTCTTT.

This clone occurred once. This may come from a read error, since a much larger clone is one base off. This sample includes further DNA sequences coding for the same CDR3. The chain recombines TRBV29-1 with TRBJ2-3; D unclear. CDR1 SQVTM and CDR2 ANQGSEA come from the germline V gene. The CDR3 loop spans 10 amino acids. V lost 6 bases and J 1 base, leaving 2 bases between the germline ends. The CDR3 reads CSVGTDTQYF. In DNA form, the CDR3 reads TGCAGCGTCGGCACAGATACGCAGTATTTT.